This T cell receptor (beta chain) was observed in a study of Graves' ophthalmopathy and Graves' hyperthyroidism. RNA transcripts served as template for amplifying TCR beta CDR3 sequences. An opening RT-PCR round employed HTBI primers and preceded a second-round multiplex PCR. TCRdb analysed the multiplex PCR reads with MiXCR anew, one entry per CDR3 protein. The repertoire holds around 1,200,000 distinct CDR3 sequences, with less than 45% as singletons. Participants with hyperthyroidism, aged 18 to 65, were newly diagnosed with under 2 months' duration. Additional autoimmune diseases, uncontrolled infections, pregnancy or lactation disqualified patients. Comments on this clonotype: The antigen is not known.

The CDR3 extends over 11 amino acids. Germline loops: CDR1 LNHDA, CDR2 SQIVND (reference sequence). V was clipped by 5 bases and J by 8 bases, with 9 bases between them. General study points: Blood shared most expanded thyroid clonotypes above 0.001 frequency.

The specimen sequenced was peripheral blood or thyroid tissue (not recorded which). This receptor was obtained from an adult man with Graves' hyperthyroidism. V gene TRBV19 combines with J gene TRBJ1-1; D not resolved. CDR3: CASSPRREAFF. The CDR3 nucleotides are TGTGCCAGTAGTCCCCGACGAGAAGCTTTCTTT.